This T cell receptor beta chain stems from a study of sequential checkpoint blockade in melanoma. The treatment: randomized to nivolumab then ipilimumab (arm A) or the reverse (arm B). Live CD3+CD8+ CD19− CD56− cells were sorted from PBMCs. Germline-derived CDR1 and CDR2 are SEHNR and FQNEAQ (reference sequence). The CDR3 length is 14 residues. Clones were sequenced by immunoSEQ multiplex PCR, and TCRdb holds only the in-frame ones, with some missing. Among roughly 31,000 clones listed, roughly 90% were seen once. The clonotype originates from a human donor with melanoma. The sample consisted of CD8+ T cells sorted from blood (inferred from file names), taken from a patient given nivolumab and ipilimumab in sequence. The chain combines TRBV7-9 with TRBJ2-5, with 7 bases identical to TRBD2. The J call may be in error: the DNA end matches TRBJ2-7 better. Here the CDR3 DNA reads TGTGCCAGCAGCCGCGGGACGGGGAGGGGCGAGCAGTACTTC. This encodes CASSRGTGRGEQYF.